One and the same sample provided the 5 T cell receptor beta chains below, sequenced in a study of T-cell reconstitution after alpha-beta-depleted transplantation in children. Preparation of the TCRbeta library involved a method that used unique molecular identifiers. One entry per CDR3 protein results from TCRdb running MiXCR on the PCR reads. This table has some 290,000 distinct CDR3 sequences, approximately 23% appearing once. Sequences were derived from PBMCs, mostly from graft donor cells, sampled 180 days after TCRalphabeta/CD19-depleted stem cell transplant. The source of these receptors is a male patient younger than 18 who had a stem cell transplant for acute lymphoblastic leukemia, so the T cells may come from the graft donor.

The sample holds a few counts of this clonotype. This chain uses TRBV7-6 with TRBJ2-3, with a weak D call TRBD1 (6 bases). Germline values: CDR1 SGHVS, CDR2 FNYEAQ. The CDR3 consists of 15 residues. Deletions cut 2 bases from V and 6 bases from J, with 15 bases between. This chain's CDR3 is CASSLQGPAWDTQYF. The CDR3 bases are TGTGCCAGCAGCTTACAGGGGCCGGCATGGGATACGCAGTATTTT. Full variable domain (outside the CDR3, taken from reference TRBV7-6 and TRBJ2-3): GAGVSQSPRYKVTKRGQDVALRCDPISGHVSLYWYRQALGQGPEFLTYFNYEAQQDKSGLPNDRFSAERPEGSISTLTIQRTEQRDSAMYRCASSLQGPAWDTQYFGPGTRLTVL.

J is TRBJ2-2 and V is TRBV18; tentatively, D is TRBD2 (5 bases). CDR3 length: 13 residues. Trimming cost V 2 bases and J 6 bases, with 7 bases left between them. From germline, CDR1 is KGHSH and CDR2 LQKENI. This CDR3 is CASSPAGSGELFF. The CDR3 DNA reads TGTGCCAGCTCACCAGCGGGTTCCGGGGAGCTGTTTTTT.

This clonotype was seen a handful of times. V usage is TRBV11-2 and J usage is TRBJ2-1; 12 bases match TRBD2. Looked up from germline, CDR1 is SGHAT and CDR2 is FQNNGV. The CDR3 has 14 amino acids. The trim removed 5 bases at V and 9 bases at J, leaving 5 bases unmatched. The CDR3 bases are TGTGCCAGCAGCCTAGCGGGGGGGCTGGGTGAGCAGTTCTTC. As protein: CASSLAGGLGEQFF.

This clonotype was observed a few times. The chain couples TRBV20-1 to TRBJ1-4; the D is unclear. The germline gives CDR1 DFQATT, CDR2 SNEGSKA (reference sequence). This CDR3 is built from 14 residues. V dropped 3 bases and J dropped 0 bases, with 8 bases sitting between them. The CDR3, as DNA: TGCAGTGCTAGTGCTCTTGCAACTAATGAAAAACTGTTTTTT. Protein sequence: CSASALATNEKLFF.

This clonotype was seen more than once but under ten times. The genes are TRBV9 and TRBJ2-1; the D gene could be TRBD1 or TRBD2 (5 bases each). V was shortened by 3 bases and J by 6 bases, with 16 bases between the two germline ends. CDR1 SGDLS and CDR2 YYNGEE come from the germline V gene. The CDR3 runs 15 residues. The CDR3 region is CASSAPGTASNEQFF. DNA of the CDR3: TGTGCCAGCAGCGCCCCCGGGACCGCGAGCAATGAGCAGTTCTTC.